The TCR beta chain under discussion was sequenced for a study of PD-1 blockade in classical Hodgkin lymphoma. Brentuximab vedotin exposure varied, and every patient relapsed after autologous stem cell transplantation. Germline V gene sequence: CDR1 MNHEY, CDR2 SMNVEV (reference sequence). Trimming removed 1 base from V and 0 bases from J; junction bases left unmatched: 2. The CDR3 runs 15 residues. Clones were sequenced by immunoSEQ multiplex PCR, and TCRdb holds only the in-frame ones, with some missing. Of under 20,000 clones in the sample, 70% to 85% were seen once. This sequence joins TRBV27 and TRBJ2-5, with 7 nucleotides matching TRBD1. Sequencing used peripheral blood mononuclear cells (PBMCs), obtained at baseline. The TCR comes from a human donor with classical Hodgkin lymphoma. Here the CDR3 reads CASSLWGTDQETQYF. The CDR3 coding sequence is TGTGCCAGCAGTTTATGGGGGACAGACCAAGAGACCCAGTACTTC.